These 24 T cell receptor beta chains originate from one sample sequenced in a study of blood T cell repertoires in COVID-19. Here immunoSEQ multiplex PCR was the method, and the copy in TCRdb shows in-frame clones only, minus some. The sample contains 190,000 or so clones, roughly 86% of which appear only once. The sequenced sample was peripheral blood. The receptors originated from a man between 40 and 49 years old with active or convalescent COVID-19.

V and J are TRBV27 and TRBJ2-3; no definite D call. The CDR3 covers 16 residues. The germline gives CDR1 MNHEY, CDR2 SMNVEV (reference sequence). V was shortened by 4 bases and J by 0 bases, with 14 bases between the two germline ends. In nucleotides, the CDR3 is TGTGCCAGCAGTTCCCTTCCTATTGCTAGCACAGATACGCAGTATTTT. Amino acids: CASSSLPIASTDTQYF.

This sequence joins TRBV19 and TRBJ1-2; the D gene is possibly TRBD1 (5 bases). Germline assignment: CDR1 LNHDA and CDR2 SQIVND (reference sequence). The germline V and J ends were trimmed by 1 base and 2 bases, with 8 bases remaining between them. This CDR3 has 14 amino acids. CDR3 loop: CASSIGPGNYGYTF. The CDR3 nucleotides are TGTGCCAGTAGTATAGGCCCAGGGAACTATGGCTACACCTTC.

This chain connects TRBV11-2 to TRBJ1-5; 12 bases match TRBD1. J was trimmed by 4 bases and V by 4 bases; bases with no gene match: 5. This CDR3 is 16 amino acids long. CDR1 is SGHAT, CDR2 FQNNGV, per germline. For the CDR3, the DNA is TGTGCCAGCAGCTCGGGACAGGGGGCAGGGAATCAGCCCCAGCATTTT. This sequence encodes CASSSGQGAGNQPQHF.

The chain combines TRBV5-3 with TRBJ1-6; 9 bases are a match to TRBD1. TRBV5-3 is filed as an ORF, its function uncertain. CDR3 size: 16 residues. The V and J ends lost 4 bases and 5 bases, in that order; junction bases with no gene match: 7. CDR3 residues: CARSPTGGRNNSPLHF. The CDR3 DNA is TGTGCCAGAAGCCCAACAGGGGGCCGAAATAATTCACCCCTCCACTTT.

The CDR3: CASSPSSGGFYNEQFF. The CDR3 DNA sequence: TGTGCCAGCTCACCTTCTAGCGGGGGGTTTTACAATGAGCAGTTCTTC. V and J are TRBV18 and TRBJ2-1; 11 bases agree with TRBD2. With V trimmed by 3 bases and J by 4 bases, 5 bases remained unmatched. Germline values: CDR1 KGHSH, CDR2 LQKENI. This CDR3 contains 16 residues.

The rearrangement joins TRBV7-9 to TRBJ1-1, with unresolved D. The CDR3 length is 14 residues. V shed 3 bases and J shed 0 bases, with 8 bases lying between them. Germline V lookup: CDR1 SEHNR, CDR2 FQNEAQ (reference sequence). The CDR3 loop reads CASSLAALNTEAFF. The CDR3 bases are TGTGCCAGCAGCTTGGCGGCCTTGAACACTGAAGCTTTCTTT.

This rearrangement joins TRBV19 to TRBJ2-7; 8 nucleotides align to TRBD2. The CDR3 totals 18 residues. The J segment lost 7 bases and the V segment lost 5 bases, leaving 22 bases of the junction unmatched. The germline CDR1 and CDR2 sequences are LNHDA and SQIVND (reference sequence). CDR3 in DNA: TGTGCCAGTAGTCCCCTTGGACTAGCCGAAAAGTCCGACCAGGAGCAGTACTTC. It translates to CASSPLGLAEKSDQEQYF. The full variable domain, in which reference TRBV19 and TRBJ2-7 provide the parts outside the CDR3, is DGGITQSPKYLFRKEGQNVTLSCEQNLNHDAMYWYRQDPGQGLRLIYYSQIVNDFQKGDIAEGYSVSREKKESFPLTVTSAQKNPTAFYLCASSPLGLAEKSDQEQYFGPGTRLTVT.

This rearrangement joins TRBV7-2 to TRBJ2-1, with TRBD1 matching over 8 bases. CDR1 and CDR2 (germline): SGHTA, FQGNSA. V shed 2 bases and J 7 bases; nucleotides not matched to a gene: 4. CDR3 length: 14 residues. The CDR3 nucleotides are TGTGCCAGCAGCTTACAGGGGGCTTGGAATGAGCAGTTCTTC. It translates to CASSLQGAWNEQFF.

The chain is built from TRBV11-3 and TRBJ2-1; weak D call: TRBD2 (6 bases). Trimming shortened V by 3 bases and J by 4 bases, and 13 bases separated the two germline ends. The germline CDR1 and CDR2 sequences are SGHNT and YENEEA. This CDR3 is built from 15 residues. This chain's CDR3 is CASSLLGGFYNEQFF. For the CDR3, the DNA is TGTGCCAGCAGCTTGTTGGGGGGATTTTACAATGAGCAGTTCTTC.

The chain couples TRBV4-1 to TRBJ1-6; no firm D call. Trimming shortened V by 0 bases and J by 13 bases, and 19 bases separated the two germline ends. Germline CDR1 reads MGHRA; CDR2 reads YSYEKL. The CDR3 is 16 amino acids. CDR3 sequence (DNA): TGCGCCAGCAGCCAAGAAATGTGGGTGGATACAGTTCCCCTCCACTTT. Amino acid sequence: CASSQEMWVDTVPLHF.

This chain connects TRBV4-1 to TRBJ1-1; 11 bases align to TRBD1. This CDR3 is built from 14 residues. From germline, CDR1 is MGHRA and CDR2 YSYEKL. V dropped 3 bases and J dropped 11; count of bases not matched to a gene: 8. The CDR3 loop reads CASSHPGQGGKAFF. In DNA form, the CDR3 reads TGCGCCAGCAGCCACCCGGGACAGGGGGGTAAGGCTTTCTTT.

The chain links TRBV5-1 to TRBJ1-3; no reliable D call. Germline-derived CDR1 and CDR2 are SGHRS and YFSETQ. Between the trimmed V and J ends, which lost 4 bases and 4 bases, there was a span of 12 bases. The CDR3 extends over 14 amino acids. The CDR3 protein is CASSTEPPGNTIYF. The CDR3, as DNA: TGCGCCAGCAGCACCGAGCCTCCAGGAAACACCATATATTTT.

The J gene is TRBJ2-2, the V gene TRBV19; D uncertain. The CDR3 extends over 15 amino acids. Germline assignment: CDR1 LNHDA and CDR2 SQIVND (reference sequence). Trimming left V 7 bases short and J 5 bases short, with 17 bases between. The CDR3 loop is CASTSLNRNTGELFF. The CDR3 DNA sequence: TGTGCCAGTACCTCGCTTAACAGAAATACCGGGGAGCTGTTTTTT.

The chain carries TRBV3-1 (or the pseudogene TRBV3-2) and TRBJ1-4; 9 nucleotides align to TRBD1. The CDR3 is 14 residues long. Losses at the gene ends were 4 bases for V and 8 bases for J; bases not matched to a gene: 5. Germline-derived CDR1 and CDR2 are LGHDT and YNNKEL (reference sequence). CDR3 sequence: CASSLQGAREKLFF. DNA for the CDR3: TGTGCCAGCAGCCTACAGGGGGCGCGAGAAAAACTGTTTTTT.

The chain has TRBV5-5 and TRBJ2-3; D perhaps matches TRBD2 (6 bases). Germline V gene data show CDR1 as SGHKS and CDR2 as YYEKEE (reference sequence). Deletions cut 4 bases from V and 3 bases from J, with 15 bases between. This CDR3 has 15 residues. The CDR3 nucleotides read TGTGCCAGCAGCCCTGACAACGCGGGGACAGATACGCAGTATTTT. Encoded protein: CASSPDNAGTDTQYF.

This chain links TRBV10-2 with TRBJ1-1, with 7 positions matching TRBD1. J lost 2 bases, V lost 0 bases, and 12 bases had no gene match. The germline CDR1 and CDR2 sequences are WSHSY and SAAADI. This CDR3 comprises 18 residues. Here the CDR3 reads CASSESGDRHFRNTEAFF. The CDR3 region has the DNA TGCGCCAGCAGTGAGTCTGGGGACAGACACTTCAGAAACACTGAAGCTTTCTTT.

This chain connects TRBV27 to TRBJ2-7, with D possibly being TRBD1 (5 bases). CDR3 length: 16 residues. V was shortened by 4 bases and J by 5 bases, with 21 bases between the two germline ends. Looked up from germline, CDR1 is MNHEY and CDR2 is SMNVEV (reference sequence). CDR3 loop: CASSSPLQGTSHEQYF. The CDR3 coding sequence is TGTGCCAGCAGTTCCCCATTGCAGGGTACTTCCCACGAGCAGTACTTC.

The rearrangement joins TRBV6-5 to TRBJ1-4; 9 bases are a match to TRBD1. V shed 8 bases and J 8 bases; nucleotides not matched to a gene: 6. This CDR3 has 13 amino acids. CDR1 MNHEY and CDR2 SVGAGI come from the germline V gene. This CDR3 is CASGDREGEKLFF. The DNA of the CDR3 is TGTGCCAGCGGGGACAGGGAGGGGGAAAAACTGTTTTTT.

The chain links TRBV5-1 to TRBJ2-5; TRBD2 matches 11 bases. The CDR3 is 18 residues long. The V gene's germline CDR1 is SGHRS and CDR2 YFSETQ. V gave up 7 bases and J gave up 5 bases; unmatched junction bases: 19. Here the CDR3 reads CASGTGLADLGRWETQYF. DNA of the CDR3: TGCGCCAGCGGTACGGGACTAGCGGACCTGGGCCGGTGGGAGACCCAGTACTTC.

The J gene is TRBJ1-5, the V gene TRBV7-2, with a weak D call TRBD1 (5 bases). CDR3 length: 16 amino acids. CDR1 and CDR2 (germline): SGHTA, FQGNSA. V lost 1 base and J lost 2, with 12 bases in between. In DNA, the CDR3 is TGTGCCAGCAGCTTAGTAGGGGTCGTTGGCAATCAGCCCCAGCATTTT. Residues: CASSLVGVVGNQPQHF.

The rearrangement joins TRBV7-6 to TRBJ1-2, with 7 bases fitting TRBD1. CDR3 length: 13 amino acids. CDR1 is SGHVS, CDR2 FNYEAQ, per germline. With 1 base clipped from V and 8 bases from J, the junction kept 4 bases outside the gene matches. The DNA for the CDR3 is TGTGCCAGCAGCTTAGTGCGAGGGGGCGGCTACACCTTC. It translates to CASSLVRGGGYTF.

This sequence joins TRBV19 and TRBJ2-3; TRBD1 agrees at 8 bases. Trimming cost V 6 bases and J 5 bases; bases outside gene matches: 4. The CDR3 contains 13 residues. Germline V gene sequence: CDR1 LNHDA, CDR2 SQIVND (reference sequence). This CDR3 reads CASRDRERDTQYF. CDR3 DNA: TGTGCCAGTAGGGACAGGGAGCGAGATACGCAGTATTTT.

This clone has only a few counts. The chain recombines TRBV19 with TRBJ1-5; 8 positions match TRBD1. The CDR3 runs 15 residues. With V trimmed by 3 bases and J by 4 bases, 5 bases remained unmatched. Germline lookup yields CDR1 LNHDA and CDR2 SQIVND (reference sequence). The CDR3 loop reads CASSIRRGPNQPQHF. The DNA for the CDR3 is TGTGCCAGTAGTATTCGCAGGGGGCCAAATCAGCCCCAGCATTTT.

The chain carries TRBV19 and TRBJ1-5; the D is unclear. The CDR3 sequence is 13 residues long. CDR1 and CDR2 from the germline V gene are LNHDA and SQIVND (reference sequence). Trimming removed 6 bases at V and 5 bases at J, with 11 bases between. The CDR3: CASSTIQDQPQHF. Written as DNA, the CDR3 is TGTGCCAGTAGCACGATCCAGGATCAGCCCCAGCATTTT.